These T cell receptor beta chains were read from a single sample in a study of blood T cells in healthy people across ages. TCRdb reprocessed the 5' RACE reads with MiXCR, giving one entry per CDR3 protein. The table shows hundreds of thousands of distinct CDR3 sequences, with 45% to 50% occurring only once. Input material: blood. Every receptor here comes from a woman between 55 and 75 years old in good health. Each CDR3 is given with its conserved first and last residue. Fields, in order: clone size, V gene, D gene, J gene, CDR3 protein, CDR3 DNA. The D gene is left open where the match is weak. Rows may omit the clone size; those that give it use once, few, many or a size class.

clone size: -
V gene: TRBV20-1
D gene: TRBD1
J gene: TRBJ2-7
CDR3 protein: CSARDEGGGQFRQKAYEQYF
CDR3 DNA: TGCAGTGCTAGAGATGAAGGGGGCGGACAATTCAGACAAAAAGCCTACGAGCAGTACTTC

clone size: many
V gene: TRBV29-1
D gene: TRBD1
J gene: TRBJ2-5
CDR3 protein: CSVGQGALQETQYF
CDR3 DNA: TGCAGCGTCGGACAGGGGGCCCTCCAAGAGACCCAGTACTTC

clone size: -
V gene: TRBV20-1
D gene: -
J gene: TRBJ2-1
CDR3 protein: CSARHPSYSEQFF
CDR3 DNA: TGCAGTGCTAGACATCCTTCCTACAGTGAGCAGTTCTTC

clone size: -
V gene: TRBV28
D gene: TRBD2
J gene: TRBJ2-7
CDR3 protein: CASSFVSASGDSEQYF
CDR3 DNA: TGTGCCAGCAGTTTTGTTTCGGCTAGCGGAGACTCCGAGCAGTACTTC

clone size: few
V gene: TRBV3-1
D gene: -
J gene: TRBJ2-5
CDR3 protein: CASSHFETQYF
CDR3 DNA: TGTGCCAGCAGCCATTTCGAGACCCAGTACTTC

clone size: -
V gene: TRBV4-3
D gene: TRBD1
J gene: TRBJ1-2
CDR3 protein: CASSPPTGDRGVYGYTF
CDR3 DNA: TGCGCCAGCAGCCCCCCAACTGGGGACAGGGGTGTCTATGGCTACACCTTC

clone size: few
V gene: TRBV4-3
D gene: TRBD1
J gene: TRBJ2-3
CDR3 protein: CASSQGTGGMFGTDTQYF
CDR3 DNA: TGCGCCAGCAGCCAAGGGACAGGGGGAATGTTTGGGACAGATACGCAGTATTTT

clone size: -
V gene: TRBV29-1
D gene: -
J gene: TRBJ1-1
CDR3 protein: CSVGPTEAFF
CDR3 DNA: TGCAGCGTTGGTCCAACTGAAGCTTTCTTT

clone size: once
V gene: TRBV7-9
D gene: -
J gene: TRBJ2-2
CDR3 protein: CASSFSPGELFF
CDR3 DNA: TGTGCCAGCAGCTTTTCCCCCGGGGAGCTGTTTTTT

clone size: -
V gene: TRBV12-3/TRBV12-4
D gene: TRBD2
J gene: TRBJ2-1
CDR3 protein: CASSLKGTRIEQFF
CDR3 DNA: TGTGCCAGCAGTTTAAAAGGGACTAGGATTGAGCAGTTCTTC

clone size: few
V gene: TRBV19
D gene: TRBD2
J gene: TRBJ2-7
CDR3 protein: CASSTTSVYAYEQYF
CDR3 DNA: TGTGCCAGTAGCACAACTAGCGTCTATGCCTACGAGCAGTACTTC

clone size: -
V gene: TRBV9
D gene: -
J gene: TRBJ2-3
CDR3 protein: CASSAALMRVGTDTQYF
CDR3 DNA: TGTGCCAGCAGCGCCGCCTTAATGAGAGTGGGGACAGATACGCAGTATTTT

clone size: once
V gene: TRBV28
D gene: -
J gene: TRBJ2-7
CDR3 protein: CASSPFGSRYEQYF
CDR3 DNA: TGTGCCAGCAGCCCCTTTGGGAGTCGCTACGAGCAGTACTTC

clone size: once
V gene: TRBV28
D gene: TRBD1
J gene: TRBJ1-1
CDR3 protein: CASRLQGARTEAFF
CDR3 DNA: TGTGCCAGCAGACTACAGGGGGCGCGGACTGAAGCTTTCTTT

clone size: few
V gene: TRBV4-3
D gene: -
J gene: TRBJ2-1
CDR3 protein: CASSQTGTLNEQFF
CDR3 DNA: TGCGCCAGCAGCCAAACCGGGACTTTGAATGAGCAGTTCTTC

clone size: few
V gene: TRBV7-2
D gene: -
J gene: TRBJ1-6
CDR3 protein: CASSPESYNSPLHF
CDR3 DNA: TGTGCCAGCAGTCCAGAAAGCTATAATTCACCCCTCCACTTT

clone size: -
V gene: TRBV6-2/TRBV6-3
D gene: -
J gene: TRBJ2-3
CDR3 protein: CATKGLLVDTQYF
CDR3 DNA: TGTGCCACCAAGGGACTCCTCGTAGATACGCAGTATTTT

clone size: few
V gene: TRBV5-1
D gene: TRBD2
J gene: TRBJ2-5
CDR3 protein: CASIAGGPGETQYF
CDR3 DNA: TGCGCCAGCATTGCGGGAGGGCCGGGGGAGACCCAGTACTTC

clone size: -
V gene: TRBV20-1
D gene: -
J gene: TRBJ2-4
CDR3 protein: CSAGTSGPLAKNIQYF
CDR3 DNA: TGCAGTGCTGGGACGTCCGGGCCCTTAGCCAAAAACATTCAGTACTTC

clone size: -
V gene: TRBV10-3
D gene: TRBD2
J gene: TRBJ2-7
CDR3 protein: CAIDIGEGNYEQYF
CDR3 DNA: TGTGCCATCGACATTGGGGAGGGCAACTACGAGCAGTACTTC

clone size: -
V gene: TRBV24-1
D gene: TRBD2
J gene: TRBJ2-5
CDR3 protein: CATSDPTSGGTPTQYF
CDR3 DNA: TGTGCCACCAGTGATCCCACTAGCGGGGGGACCCCGACCCAGTACTTC

clone size: -
V gene: TRBV7-9
D gene: -
J gene: TRBJ2-2
CDR3 protein: CASSFGTVNTGELFF
CDR3 DNA: TGTGCCAGCAGCTTCGGTACGGTGAACACCGGGGAGCTGTTTTTT

clone size: -
V gene: TRBV6-2/TRBV6-3
D gene: -
J gene: TRBJ1-2
CDR3 protein: CASSTGDPASYGYTF
CDR3 DNA: TGTGCCAGCAGCACGGGGGATCCGGCGAGCTATGGCTACACCTTC

clone size: -
V gene: TRBV6-6
D gene: -
J gene: TRBJ2-1
CDR3 protein: CASGGSWDNEQFF
CDR3 DNA: TGTGCCAGCGGAGGTAGTTGGGACAATGAGCAGTTCTTC

clone size: few
V gene: TRBV20-1
D gene: TRBD1
J gene: TRBJ1-2
CDR3 protein: CRGAQGANAGYTF
CDR3 DNA: TGCAGGGGGGCACAGGGGGCTAACGCGGGCTACACCTTC

clone size: few
V gene: TRBV20-1
D gene: -
J gene: TRBJ2-1
CDR3 protein: CSARRIYNEQFF
CDR3 DNA: TGCAGTGCTAGACGGATATACAATGAGCAGTTCTTC

clone size: -
V gene: TRBV7-3
D gene: TRBD2
J gene: TRBJ2-5
CDR3 protein: CASSLRPAGGLDERYF
CDR3 DNA: TGTGCCAGCAGCTTACGTCCAGCGGGAGGGCTGGATGAGCGGTACTTC

clone size: -
V gene: TRBV5-1
D gene: TRBD1
J gene: TRBJ2-5
CDR3 protein: CASSLTTGQGGKTQYF
CDR3 DNA: TGCGCCAGCAGCTTGACCACGGGACAGGGTGGAAAGACCCAGTACTTC

clone size: -
V gene: TRBV6-5
D gene: -
J gene: TRBJ2-7
CDR3 protein: CASSYAGKTYEQYF
CDR3 DNA: TGTGCCAGCAGTTACGCGGGGAAGACCTACGAGCAGTACTTC

clone size: few
V gene: TRBV20-1
D gene: -
J gene: TRBJ1-1
CDR3 protein: CSAENRVGGTEAFF
CDR3 DNA: TGCAGTGCCGAAAACAGGGTTGGAGGCACTGAAGCTTTCTTT

clone size: -
V gene: TRBV7-2
D gene: -
J gene: TRBJ2-3
CDR3 protein: CASSLGGSKDTQYF
CDR3 DNA: TGTGCCAGCAGCTTGGGTGGATCTAAAGATACGCAGTATTTT

clone size: -
V gene: TRBV20-1
D gene: -
J gene: TRBJ1-2
CDR3 protein: CSASSWQGEGYTF
CDR3 DNA: TGCAGTGCTTCGAGCTGGCAGGGCGAAGGCTACACCTTC

clone size: -
V gene: TRBV20-1
D gene: TRBD1
J gene: TRBJ2-7
CDR3 protein: CSAETGTYEQYF
CDR3 DNA: TGCAGTGCCGAGACAGGGACCTACGAGCAGTACTTC

clone size: -
V gene: TRBV10-3
D gene: TRBD1
J gene: TRBJ1-4
CDR3 protein: CAISEDRDTEKLFF
CDR3 DNA: TGTGCCATCAGTGAAGACAGGGATACCGAAAAACTGTTTTTT

clone size: many
V gene: TRBV7-2
D gene: -
J gene: TRBJ1-6
CDR3 protein: CASSLRQTRNSPLHF
CDR3 DNA: TGTGCCAGCAGCCTAAGACAGACCAGGAATTCACCCCTCCACTTT

clone size: -
V gene: TRBV29-1
D gene: -
J gene: TRBJ2-1
CDR3 protein: CSDLRRDEQFF
CDR3 DNA: TGCAGCGACCTGCGTAGGGATGAGCAGTTCTTC

clone size: few
V gene: TRBV5-1
D gene: TRBD2
J gene: TRBJ2-7
CDR3 protein: CASGLGLVRGEQYF
CDR3 DNA: TGCGCCAGCGGCCTTGGACTAGTCCGGGGCGAGCAGTACTTC

clone size: -
V gene: TRBV5-3
D gene: -
J gene: TRBJ2-5
CDR3 protein: CARSLETTPETQYF
CDR3 DNA: TGTGCCAGAAGCTTGGAGACTACCCCAGAGACCCAGTACTTC

clone size: -
V gene: TRBV11-3
D gene: -
J gene: TRBJ2-1
CDR3 protein: CASSHLGSYNEQFF
CDR3 DNA: TGTGCCAGCTCGCATCTAGGGTCTTACAATGAGCAGTTCTTC

clone size: -
V gene: TRBV20-1
D gene: -
J gene: TRBJ2-7
CDR3 protein: CSASGKGYEQYF
CDR3 DNA: TGCAGTGCTAGTGGGAAGGGCTACGAGCAGTACTTC

clone size: few
V gene: TRBV28
D gene: -
J gene: TRBJ1-2
CDR3 protein: CASSTGGYYGYTF
CDR3 DNA: TGTGCCAGCAGTACGGGTGGATACTATGGCTACACCTTC

clone size: -
V gene: TRBV20-1
D gene: -
J gene: TRBJ2-1
CDR3 protein: CSARDYRAGWGWNEQFF
CDR3 DNA: TGCAGTGCTAGAGATTATCGCGCAGGGTGGGGTTGGAATGAGCAGTTCTTC

clone size: -
V gene: TRBV18
D gene: -
J gene: TRBJ1-1
CDR3 protein: CASRQTVENTEAFF
CDR3 DNA: TGTGCCAGCAGACAGACAGTCGAGAACACTGAAGCTTTCTTT

clone size: few
V gene: TRBV16
D gene: TRBD1
J gene: TRBJ2-1
CDR3 protein: CASSFDRAYNEQFF
CDR3 DNA: TGTGCCAGCAGCTTCGACAGGGCCTACAATGAGCAGTTCTTC

clone size: few
V gene: TRBV7-3
D gene: TRBD2
J gene: TRBJ2-1
CDR3 protein: CASSLLLAGGNEQFF
CDR3 DNA: TGTGCCAGCAGCTTATTGCTAGCGGGAGGGAATGAGCAGTTCTTC

clone size: few
V gene: TRBV20-1
D gene: TRBD2
J gene: TRBJ2-7
CDR3 protein: CSASPQLLAGGSEQYF
CDR3 DNA: TGCAGTGCTTCGCCCCAGCTTCTAGCGGGAGGCAGCGAGCAGTACTTC